What follows are 3 T cell receptor beta chains derived from one specimen sequenced in a study of response to subunit inactivated influenza vaccine. TCRdb reprocessed the RT-PCR reads via MiXCR and lists one record per CDR3 protein. This table has some 500,000 distinct CDR3 sequences, 25% appearing once. Sample: CD4+ T cells sorted from PBMCs, taken 4 to 6 days after vaccination. These receptors originate from a man aged 50 or older who received an inactivated influenza vaccine.

This rearrangement joins TRBV10-3 to TRBJ1-1, with 8 nucleotides matching TRBD1. Trimming took 6 bases from V and 5 from J; bases not matched to a gene: 17. The CDR3 consists of 17 residues. CDR1 and CDR2 from the germline V gene are ENHRY and SYGVKD. CDR3 in DNA: TGTGCCATCAGGGACAGGGCAATTCTTAGCTCGAATACTGAAGCTTTCTTT. Encoded protein: CAIRDRAILSSNTEAFF.

This clonotype was counted a few times. The chain uses TRBV30 and TRBJ2-7; 7 nucleotides align to TRBD2. The germline gives CDR1 GTSNPN, CDR2 SVGIG (reference sequence). The length of the CDR3 is 13 residues. J was trimmed by 6 bases and V by 5 bases; bases with no gene match: 10. The CDR3: CAWAGTIFGEQYF. CDR3 DNA: TGTGCCTGGGCCGGGACTATTTTCGGCGAGCAGTACTTC. Variable domain in full (rest from reference TRBV30 and TRBJ2-7): SQTIHQWPATLVQPVGSPLSLECTVEGTSNPNLYWYRQAAGRGLQLLFYSVGIGQISSEVPQNLSASRPQDRQFILSSKKLLLSDSGFYLCAWAGTIFGEQYFGPGTRLTVT.

This clonotype was counted a few times. The chain is built from TRBV5-1 and TRBJ1-4; D call uncertain. The ends were cut back, 0 bases at V and 4 bases at J, with 13 bases in the middle. Per the germline V gene, CDR1 is SGHRS and CDR2 is YFSETQ. CDR3 length: 16 residues. DNA for the CDR3: TGCGCCAGCAGCTTGGATCAGTTATTCGGTAATGAAAAACTGTTTTTT. Protein sequence: CASSLDQLFGNEKLFF. The complete variable domain, with remaining parts taken from reference TRBV5-1 and TRBJ1-4, reads KAGVTQTPRYLIKTRGQQVTLSCSPISGHRSVSWYQQTPGQGLQFLFEYFSETQRNKGNFPGRFSGRQFSNSRSEMNVSTLELGDSALYLCASSLDQLFGNEKLFFGSGTQLSVL.